This record covers a single TCR gamma chain. The sample comes from a study of gamma-delta T cells after stem cell transplantation. Trimming at V came to 0 bases and at J to 7 bases, leaving 12 bases not matched to a gene. Germline V gene lookup returns CDR1 GITISATS and CDR2 ISYDGTV (reference sequence). There are 19 residues in the CDR3. TCRdb reprocessed the RT-PCR reads using CATT. Of a few thousand gamma-chain clones detected, roughly a fifth appear once; the ten largest clones hold around 3.7%. The material sequenced was gamma-delta T cells. The TCR comes from a human donor. It is not recorded whose cells these are; they may come from a transplant donor. The chain combines TRGV9 with TRGJP. CDR3 nucleotides: TGTGCCTTGTGGGAGGTGCTAAGGTTAAAGGAGTTGGGCAAAAAAATCAAGGTATTT. It is translated as CALWEVLRLKELGKKIKVF.